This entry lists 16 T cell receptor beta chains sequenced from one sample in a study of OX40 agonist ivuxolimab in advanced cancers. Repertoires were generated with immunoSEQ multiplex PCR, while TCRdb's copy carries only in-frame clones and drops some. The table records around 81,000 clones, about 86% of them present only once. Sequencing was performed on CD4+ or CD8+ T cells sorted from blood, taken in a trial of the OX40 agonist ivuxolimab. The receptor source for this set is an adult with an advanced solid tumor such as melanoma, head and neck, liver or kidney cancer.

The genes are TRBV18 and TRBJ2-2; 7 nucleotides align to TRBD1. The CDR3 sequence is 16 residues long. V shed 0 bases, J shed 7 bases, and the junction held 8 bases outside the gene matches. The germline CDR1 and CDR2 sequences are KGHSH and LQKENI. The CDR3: CASSPPAGGARGELFF. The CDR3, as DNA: TGTGCCAGCTCACCACCGGCAGGGGGAGCTCGCGGGGAGCTGTTTTTT.

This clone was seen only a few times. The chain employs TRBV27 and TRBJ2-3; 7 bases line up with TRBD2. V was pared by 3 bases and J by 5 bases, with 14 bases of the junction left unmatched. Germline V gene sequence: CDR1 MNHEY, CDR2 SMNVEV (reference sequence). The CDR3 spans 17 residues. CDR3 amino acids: CASSLGGSYQGRDTQYF. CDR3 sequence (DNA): TGTGCCAGCAGTTTGGGGGGGTCATACCAGGGTCGAGATACGCAGTATTTT.

The CDR3, as DNA: TGTGCCAGCAGCTTGGCCGGCGTCAGAGAAGCTTTCTTT. It encodes CASSLAGVREAFF. The chain is built from TRBV5-4 and TRBJ1-1; D uncertain. V was trimmed by 0 bases and J by 8 bases, leaving 11 bases between them. Per germline, CDR1 SGHNT and CDR2 YYREEE (reference sequence). The CDR3 contains 13 residues.

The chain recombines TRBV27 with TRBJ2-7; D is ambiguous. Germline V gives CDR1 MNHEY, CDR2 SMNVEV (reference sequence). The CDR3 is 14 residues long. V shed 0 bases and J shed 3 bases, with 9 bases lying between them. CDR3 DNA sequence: TGTGCCAGCAGTTTATCTTACGGATTCTACGAGCAGTACTTC. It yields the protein CASSLSYGFYEQYF.

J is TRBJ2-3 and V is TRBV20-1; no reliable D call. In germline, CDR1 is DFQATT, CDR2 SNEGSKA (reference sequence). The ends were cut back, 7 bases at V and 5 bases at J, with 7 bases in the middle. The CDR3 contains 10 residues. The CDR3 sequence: CSGQRDTQYF. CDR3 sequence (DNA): TGCAGTGGGCAGCGAGATACGCAGTATTTT.

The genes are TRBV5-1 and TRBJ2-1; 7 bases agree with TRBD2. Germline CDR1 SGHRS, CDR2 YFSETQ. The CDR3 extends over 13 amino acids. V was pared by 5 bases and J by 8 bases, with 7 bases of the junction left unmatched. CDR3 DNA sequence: TGCGCCAGCAGTACAGCGGGATGGGATGAGCAGTTCTTC. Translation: CASSTAGWDEQFF.

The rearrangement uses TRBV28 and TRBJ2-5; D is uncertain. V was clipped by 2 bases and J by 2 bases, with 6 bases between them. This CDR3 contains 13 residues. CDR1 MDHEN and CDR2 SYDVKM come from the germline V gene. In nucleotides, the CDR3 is TGTGCCAGCAGTTTACAGGTGCAAGAGACCCAGTACTTC. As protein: CASSLQVQETQYF.

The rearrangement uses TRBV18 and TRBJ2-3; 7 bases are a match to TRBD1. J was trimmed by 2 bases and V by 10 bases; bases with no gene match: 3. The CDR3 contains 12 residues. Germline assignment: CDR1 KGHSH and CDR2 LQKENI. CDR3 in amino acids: CANGQATDTQYF. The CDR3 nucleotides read TGTGCCAACGGACAGGCCACAGATACGCAGTATTTT.

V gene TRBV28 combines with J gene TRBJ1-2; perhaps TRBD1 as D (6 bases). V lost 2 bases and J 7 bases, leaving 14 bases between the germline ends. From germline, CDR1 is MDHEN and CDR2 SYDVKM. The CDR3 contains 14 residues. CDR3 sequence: CASSLIGGAFGYTF. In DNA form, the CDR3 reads TGTGCCAGCAGTTTAATCGGGGGGGCATTTGGCTACACCTTC.

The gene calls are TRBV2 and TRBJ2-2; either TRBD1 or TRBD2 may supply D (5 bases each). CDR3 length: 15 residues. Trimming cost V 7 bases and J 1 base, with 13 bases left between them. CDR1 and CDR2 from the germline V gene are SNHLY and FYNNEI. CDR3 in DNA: TGTGCCAGCATGGGGGAGCCTATGAACACCGGGGAGCTGTTTTTT. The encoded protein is CASMGEPMNTGELFF.

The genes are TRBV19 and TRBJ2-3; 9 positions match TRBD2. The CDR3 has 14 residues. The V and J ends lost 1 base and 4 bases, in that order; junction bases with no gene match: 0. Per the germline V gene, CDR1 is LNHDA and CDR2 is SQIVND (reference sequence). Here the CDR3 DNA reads TGTGCCAGTAGTATAGGGACTAGCGCAGATACGCAGTATTTT. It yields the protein CASSIGTSADTQYF.

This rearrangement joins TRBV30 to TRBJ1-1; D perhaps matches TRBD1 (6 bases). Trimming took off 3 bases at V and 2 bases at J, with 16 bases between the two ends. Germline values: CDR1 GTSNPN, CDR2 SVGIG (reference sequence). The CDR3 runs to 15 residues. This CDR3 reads CAWRSGGLINTEAFF. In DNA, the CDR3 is TGTGCCTGGAGAAGCGGGGGGCTCATTAACACTGAAGCTTTCTTT.

The CDR3 sequence: CASSQEGADGYTF. In nucleotides, the CDR3 is TGTGCCAGTAGTCAGGAGGGGGCGGACGGCTACACCTTC. The J gene is TRBJ1-2, the V gene TRBV19; 7 bases line up with TRBD1. From germline, CDR1 is LNHDA and CDR2 SQIVND (reference sequence). The trim removed 5 bases at V and 8 bases at J, leaving 8 bases unmatched. CDR3 length: 13 amino acids.

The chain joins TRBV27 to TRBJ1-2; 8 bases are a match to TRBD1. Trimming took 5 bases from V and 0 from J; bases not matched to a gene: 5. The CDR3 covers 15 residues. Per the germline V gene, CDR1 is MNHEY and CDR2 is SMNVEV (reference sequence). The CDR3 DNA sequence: TGTGCCAGCAGTCCCCACAGGGGGACTAACTATGGCTACACCTTC. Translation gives CASSPHRGTNYGYTF.

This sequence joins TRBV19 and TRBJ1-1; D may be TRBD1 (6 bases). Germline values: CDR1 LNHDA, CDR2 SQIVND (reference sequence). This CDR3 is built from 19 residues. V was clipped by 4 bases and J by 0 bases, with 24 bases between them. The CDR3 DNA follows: TGTGCCAGTAGTAACTACAGGGTCAGGGGCCACAGACTGAACACTGAAGCTTTCTTT. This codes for CASSNYRVRGHRLNTEAFF.

The CDR3 spells CAISGAGRYQETQYF. The DNA for the CDR3 is TGTGCCATCAGTGGTGCCGGGCGATACCAAGAGACCCAGTACTTC. V and J are TRBV10-3 and TRBJ2-5; D call uncertain. Trimming took off 4 bases at V and 0 bases at J, with 12 bases between the two ends. Germline V gives CDR1 ENHRY, CDR2 SYGVKD. There are 15 residues in the CDR3.